The 31 T cell receptor beta chains below were found in one sample sequenced in a study of cytotoxic CD8 clonotypes in ibrutinib-treated CLL. TCRdb keeps only in-frame clones here, not all; method: immunoSEQ multiplex PCR. The sample includes over 95,000 clones, roughly 57% seen only once; the top ten take about 40%. This specimen was PBMCs, taken after 24 months of ibrutinib treatment. The receptors were sampled from a human donor with chronic lymphocytic leukemia.

This clone was counted only a few times. CDR3 sequence reads: CAWSVPTGGNQPQHF. For the CDR3, the DNA is TGTGCCTGGAGTGTACCGACAGGGGGCAATCAGCCCCAGCATTTT. This chain joins TRBV30 and TRBJ1-5; 8 bases align to TRBD1. With V trimmed by 0 bases and J by 2 bases, 3 bases remained unmatched. The CDR3 is 15 residues long. Germline V gene lookup returns CDR1 GTSNPN and CDR2 SVGIG (reference sequence). The whole variable domain, remainder taken from reference TRBV30 and TRBJ1-5, is SQTIHQWPATLVQPVGSPLSLECTVEGTSNPNLYWYRQAAGRGLQLLFYSVGIGQISSEVPQNLSASRPQDRQFILSSKKLLLSDSGFYLCAWSVPTGGNQPQHFGDGTRLSIL.

This clone was detected a few times. The CDR3 is CASSYLTTLADEQYF. The CDR3 DNA reads as TGTGCCAGCAGTTATCTAACTACCCTAGCGGACGAGCAGTACTTC. The V call is TRBV6-6, the J call TRBJ2-7, with 7 bases lining up with TRBD2. V shed 3 bases and J 5 bases; nucleotides not matched to a gene: 10. Germline CDR1 reads MNHNY; CDR2 reads SVGAGI (reference sequence). The CDR3 sequence is 15 residues long.

In this sample, this clone turned up a few times. The V and J genes are TRBV9 and TRBJ2-3, with 7 positions matching TRBD1. Unmatched junction bases numbered 3, after V lost 7 bases and J lost 4 bases. The germline V gene encodes CDR1 SGDLS and CDR2 YYNGEE. The CDR3 runs to 12 residues. CDR3 coding DNA: TGTGCCAGCCAGGGGGACGCAGATACGCAGTATTTT. It codes for CASQGDADTQYF.

The CDR3 bases are TGTGCCAGCAGTGCCGGACTCCAAGAGACCCAGTACTTC. It specifies CASSAGLQETQYF. The chain combines TRBV6-5 with TRBJ2-5; perhaps TRBD2 as D (5 bases). Between the trimmed V and J ends, which lost 5 bases and 1 base, there was a span of 8 bases. This CDR3 has 13 amino acids. CDR1 MNHEY and CDR2 SVGAGI come from the germline V gene.

The chain joins TRBV18 to TRBJ2-7, with a weak D call TRBD1 (6 bases). The CDR3 consists of 13 residues. Germline V gives CDR1 KGHSH, CDR2 LQKENI. V lost 3 bases to trimming and J lost 2 bases, with 8 bases between them. The CDR3 bases are TGTGCCAGCTCACCTGGACAGACCTACGAGCAGTACTTC. Protein sequence: CASSPGQTYEQYF.

The chain recombines TRBV18 with TRBJ2-2, with 10 bases fitting TRBD1. Germline-derived CDR1 and CDR2 are KGHSH and LQKENI. The CDR3 totals 15 residues. Trimming cost V 4 bases and J 4 bases; bases outside gene matches: 3. Here the CDR3 DNA reads TGTGCCAGCTCACGGGACAGGGGCAGCACCGGGGAGCTGTTTTTT. Translated, it gives CASSRDRGSTGELFF.

The V gene is TRBV10-3, the J gene TRBJ2-7, with D possibly being TRBD2 (7 bases). The germline V gene encodes CDR1 ENHRY and CDR2 SYGVKD. The CDR3 has 16 residues. Trimming removed 0 bases from V and 0 bases from J, with 12 bases in between. The CDR3 sequence is CAISESGGGSSYEQYF. The CDR3 DNA sequence: TGTGCCATCAGTGAGTCGGGAGGGGGATCCTCCTACGAGCAGTACTTC.

DNA of the CDR3: TGTGCCAGCAGCCTACGGCCCACGGGGGAAAAACTGTTTTTT. Translated, it gives CASSLRPTGEKLFF. This rearrangement joins TRBV11-3 to TRBJ1-4; no clear D. V was trimmed by 5 bases and J by 8 bases, leaving 15 bases between them. Germline lookup yields CDR1 SGHNT and CDR2 YENEEA. The CDR3 sequence is 14 residues long.

CDR3 sequence reads: CASSSPSVRAGETQYF. For the CDR3, the DNA is TGTGCCAGCAGCTCCCCTTCAGTAAGGGCCGGGGAGACCCAGTACTTC. The chain uses TRBV5-6 and TRBJ2-5; D is unclear. V was clipped by 3 bases and J by 5 bases, with 20 bases between them. In germline, CDR1 is SGHDT, CDR2 YYEEEE. The CDR3 covers 16 residues.

The rearrangement links TRBV5-1 to TRBJ1-4, with D maybe TRBD1 (5 bases). Deletions cut 3 bases from V and 8 bases from J, with 11 bases between. The CDR3 contains 13 residues. Germline values: CDR1 SGHRS, CDR2 YFSETQ. The CDR3 DNA reads TGCGCCAGCAGCTCGGGGCCAGACGAAAAACTGTTTTTT. It yields the protein CASSSGPDEKLFF.

This clone has more than one count but fewer than ten. The chain recombines TRBV5-6 with TRBJ1-5; perhaps TRBD1 as D (5 bases). Trimming pared 6 bases from V and 7 bases from J, leaving 14 bases between. This CDR3 has 13 residues. In germline, CDR1 is SGHDT, CDR2 YYEEEE. CDR3 sequence reads: CASTAGSRQPQHF. DNA of the CDR3: TGTGCCAGCACCGCAGGGTCCCGCCAGCCCCAGCATTTT.

This chain joins TRBV7-2 and TRBJ2-3, with no clear D. V was shortened by 3 bases and J by 1 base, with 5 bases between the two germline ends. This CDR3 is built from 13 residues. The germline gives CDR1 SGHTA, CDR2 FQGNSA. CDR3 protein: CASSFGGTDTQYF. The CDR3 DNA follows: TGTGCCAGCAGCTTCGGAGGCACAGATACGCAGTATTTT.

There are a few counts of this clone. The chain has TRBV5-1 and TRBJ2-7; D uncertain. The CDR3 is made up of 14 amino acids. The V end lost 1 base, the J end lost 0 bases, and 8 bases lay between the germline ends. Germline CDR1 reads SGHRS; CDR2 reads YFSETQ. CDR3 region: CASSLSTSSYEQYF. Written as DNA, the CDR3 is TGCGCCAGCAGCTTGTCGACCAGCTCCTACGAGCAGTACTTC.

This chain joins TRBV11-2 and TRBJ1-3; possibly TRBD1 for D (5 bases). Trimming removed 5 bases at V and 4 bases at J, with 15 bases between. Germline V gene sequence: CDR1 SGHAT, CDR2 FQNNGV. The CDR3 length is 15 residues. DNA for the CDR3: TGTGCCAGCAGCAACAAACCAGGGAGAGGAAACACCATATATTTT. Translating it yields CASSNKPGRGNTIYF.

V is TRBV6-1 and J is TRBJ1-1, with D unresolved. Germline loops: CDR1 MNHNS, CDR2 SASEGT. V was clipped by 6 bases and J by 2 bases, with 10 bases between them. This CDR3 has 13 residues. The CDR3 here is CASRTVSNTEAFF. The CDR3 DNA is TGTGCCAGCAGGACTGTTTCCAACACTGAAGCTTTCTTT.

This clone was observed a handful of times. CDR3 nucleotide sequence: TGTGCCAGTAGTATAGAGAAGGGTATGAACACTGAAGCTTTCTTT. Its translation: CASSIEKGMNTEAFF. The chain employs TRBV19 and TRBJ1-1, with D unresolved. Germline CDR1 LNHDA, CDR2 SQIVND (reference sequence). The germline V and J ends were trimmed by 0 bases and 0 bases, with 8 bases remaining between them. The CDR3 contains 15 residues.

V is TRBV6-6 and J is TRBJ1-3; no clear D gene. This CDR3 has 12 residues. V was shortened by 5 bases and J by 12 bases, with 14 bases between the two germline ends. Germline V gene sequence: CDR1 MNHNY, CDR2 SVGAGI (reference sequence). The CDR3 sequence is CASSRLVEGIYF. In DNA form, the CDR3 reads TGTGCCAGCAGTCGCCTCGTGGAGGGCATATATTTT.

The V and J genes are TRBV19 and TRBJ2-7; 8 nucleotides match TRBD1. There are 16 residues in the CDR3. Germline values: CDR1 LNHDA, CDR2 SQIVND (reference sequence). The trim removed 4 bases at V and 3 bases at J, leaving 11 bases unmatched. The CDR3 is CASSTSTGGTFYEQYF. The CDR3 nucleotides are TGTGCCAGTAGTACTTCCACAGGGGGTACCTTCTACGAGCAGTACTTC.

The chain couples TRBV7-2 to TRBJ2-6, with a possible D match to TRBD2 (6 bases). The CDR3 has 17 amino acids. The V and J ends lost 1 base and 0 bases respectively, with 10 bases between them. Germline V gene sequence: CDR1 SGHTA, CDR2 FQGNSA. CDR3 nucleotide sequence: TGTGCCAGCAGCTTAGATCGGGGGTACTCTGGGGCCAACGTCCTGACTTTC. Its translation: CASSLDRGYSGANVLTF.

This chain links TRBV6-5 with TRBJ1-1, with 7 positions matching TRBD1. The CDR3 runs 15 residues. Germline CDR1 reads MNHEY; CDR2 reads SVGAGI. V lost 2 bases, J lost 1 base, and 4 bases stayed unmatched. Written as DNA, the CDR3 is TGTGCCAGCAGTTACGGTAGGGGGCGGAACACTGAAGCTTTCTTT. It codes for CASSYGRGRNTEAFF.

This sequence joins TRBV28 and TRBJ1-1; perhaps TRBD1 as D (5 bases). This CDR3 has 12 amino acids. Germline V gene sequence: CDR1 MDHEN, CDR2 SYDVKM. The V gene lost 8 bases and the J gene lost 8 bases, with 15 bases spanning the gap. The DNA for the CDR3 is TGTGCCAGCCAACAGGAACAGCTGGAAGCTTTCTTT. This encodes CASQQEQLEAFF.

The chain couples TRBV19 to TRBJ2-1, with D maybe TRBD1 (6 bases). Trimming shortened V by 6 bases and J by 2 bases, and 11 bases separated the two germline ends. Germline assignment: CDR1 LNHDA and CDR2 SQIVND (reference sequence). The CDR3 runs 14 residues. The CDR3 DNA reads TGTGCCAGTAGGCTAGGACAGCCCTACAATGAGCAGTTCTTC. Amino acids: CASRLGQPYNEQFF.

The genes are TRBV5-6 and TRBJ2-7; 7 bases map to TRBD1. The V gene end was trimmed by 4 bases and the J gene end by 3 bases; junction bases not matched to a gene: 7. CDR1 and CDR2 (germline): SGHDT, YYEEEE. This CDR3 comprises 14 residues. The CDR3 sequence is CASSARQGIYEQYF. As DNA, the CDR3 is TGTGCCAGCAGCGCCAGACAGGGTATCTACGAGCAGTACTTC.

This clone showed up many times. The chain employs TRBV6-1 and TRBJ1-1; tentatively, D is TRBD1 (5 bases). CDR1 is MNHNS, CDR2 SASEGT, per germline. The CDR3 is 12 residues long. Trimming took off 7 bases at V and 7 bases at J, with 13 bases between the two ends. CDR3 in amino acids: CASTGDGLEAFF. CDR3 nucleotides: TGTGCCAGCACCGGGGACGGACTTGAAGCTTTCTTT.

The J gene is TRBJ2-3, the V gene TRBV5-1; D is undetermined. V lost 4 bases, J lost 8 bases, and 26 bases lay in between. Per the germline V gene, CDR1 is SGHRS and CDR2 is YFSETQ. This CDR3 region has 17 residues. This chain's CDR3 is CASSGQNGQPPLGTQYF. The CDR3 bases are TGCGCCAGCAGCGGGCAGAATGGCCAACCCCCATTAGGTACGCAGTATTTT.

Only one count was recorded for this clone. This chain's CDR3 is CASSGAGGRNEQFF. The CDR3 nucleotides are TGTGCCAGCAGTGGGGCGGGGGGCCGCAATGAGCAGTTCTTC. This sequence joins TRBV2 and TRBJ2-1, with 8 bases lining up with TRBD2. Germline-derived CDR1 and CDR2 are SNHLY and FYNNEI. The CDR3 spans 14 residues. J lost 6 bases, V lost 4 bases, and 5 bases had no gene match.

This chain joins TRBV18 and TRBJ2-1; no reliable D call. Germline V gives CDR1 KGHSH, CDR2 LQKENI. Trimming removed 0 bases from V and 2 bases from J, with 11 bases in between. The CDR3 has 16 residues. CDR3 protein: CASSPPRQGAYNEQFF. CDR3 sequence (DNA): TGTGCCAGCTCACCACCGAGGCAAGGAGCCTACAATGAGCAGTTCTTC.

The chain links TRBV30 to TRBJ2-5; no definite D call. Germline V gene data show CDR1 as GTSNPN and CDR2 as SVGIG (reference sequence). There are 11 residues in the CDR3. Trimming cost V 2 bases and J 1 base, with 2 bases left between them. This chain's CDR3 is CAWSRQETQYF. The CDR3 DNA is TGTGCCTGGAGTCGCCAAGAGACCCAGTACTTC.

The chain couples TRBV7-2 to TRBJ2-3; 10 positions agree with TRBD2. CDR3 size: 15 residues. Germline CDR1 is SGHTA and CDR2 is FQGNSA. The trim removed 6 bases at V and 1 base at J, leaving 4 bases unmatched. The CDR3 sequence is CASRASGGGTDTQYF. Here the CDR3 DNA reads TGTGCCAGCAGAGCAAGCGGGGGGGGCACAGATACGCAGTATTTT.

This clone occurred once. The rearrangement links TRBV7-2 to TRBJ2-7; TRBD2 aligns across 9 bases. V lost 2 bases to trimming and J lost 7 bases; unmatched junction nucleotides: 6. CDR1 and CDR2 (germline): SGHTA, FQGNSA. The CDR3 runs 14 residues. CDR3 nucleotides: TGTGCCAGCAGCTTATGGCTAGCGGGACAAGAGCAGTACTTC. Its protein is CASSLWLAGQEQYF.

This clone has only a few counts. The chain couples TRBV6-6 to TRBJ2-5; TRBD1 aligns across 8 bases. Germline assignment: CDR1 MNHNY and CDR2 SVGAGI (reference sequence). This CDR3 is 15 amino acids long. The V gene end was trimmed by 5 bases and the J gene end by 5 bases; junction bases not matched to a gene: 10. CDR3 coding DNA: TGTGCCAGCAGTCCAGGGGGCGCGGCGCTTGAGACCCAGTACTTC. Translation gives CASSPGGAALETQYF.